This T cell receptor (beta chain) was recorded in a study of T cell responses to AZD1222 COVID-19 vaccine. Study-wide results and caveats: Vaccine-related CD4 TCRs covered spike, predominating at 160-218 and 743-854. Most donors were white British, females outnumbered males, and clonal diversity was possibly underestimated.

Comments on this clone: No antigen is known for it.

The germline V and J ends were trimmed by 0 bases and 4 bases, with 9 bases remaining between them. The CDR3 consists of 13 residues. Germline-derived CDR1 and CDR2 are GTSNPN and SVGIG (reference sequence). Some clones are missing from TCRdb's copy, which holds only in-frame ones; the method was immunoSEQ multiplex PCR. The sample yields about 120,000 clones, roughly 88% seen once. The receptor comes from an adult in good health. The rearrangement links TRBV30 to TRBJ1-2; the D gene is possibly TRBD1 (5 bases). Sequences were derived from peripheral blood, sampled on day 0 of AZD1222 vaccination. In nucleotides, the CDR3 is TGTGCCTGGAGTGTACGGGGGGGCTATGGCTACACCTTC. As protein: CAWSVRGGYGYTF.